This T cell receptor (beta chain) is from a study of glioma-infiltrating T cells. In the study overall: Glioblastomas were WHO grade IV, sampled at first diagnosis; low-grade were grade II. Study-level findings and limits: Shared blood CDR3 signature motifs marked patients with low tissue-blood divergence.

Amplification of TCR alpha and beta CDR3 regions from RNA used iRepertoire nested multiplex PCR. One-step reverse transcription and amplification started from approximately 100-400 ng of tissue mRNA or PBMC total RNA. TCRdb reanalysed the multiplex PCR reads using MiXCR and keeps one entry per CDR3 protein. The sample has 400,000 or so distinct CDR3 sequences, around 38% seen once; the top ten hold about 12%. This clonotype was detected ten times or more. Antigen unknown. This receptor was taken from a human donor with low-grade glioma or glioblastoma, undergoing nonglioma brain surgery, or in good health (not recorded which). Sequencing was performed on glioma tissue, nonneoplastic brain tissue, or PBMCs (not recorded which).

The CDR3 DNA sequence: TGTGCCAGCAGTTTTGATAAGCCTAGCACAGATACGCAGTATTTT. Translated, it gives CASSFDKPSTDTQYF. This sequence joins TRBV27 and TRBJ2-3; D gene ambiguous. V was trimmed by 3 bases and J by 0 bases, leaving 10 bases between them. The CDR3 covers 15 residues. Germline V gives CDR1 MNHEY, CDR2 SMNVEV (reference sequence).